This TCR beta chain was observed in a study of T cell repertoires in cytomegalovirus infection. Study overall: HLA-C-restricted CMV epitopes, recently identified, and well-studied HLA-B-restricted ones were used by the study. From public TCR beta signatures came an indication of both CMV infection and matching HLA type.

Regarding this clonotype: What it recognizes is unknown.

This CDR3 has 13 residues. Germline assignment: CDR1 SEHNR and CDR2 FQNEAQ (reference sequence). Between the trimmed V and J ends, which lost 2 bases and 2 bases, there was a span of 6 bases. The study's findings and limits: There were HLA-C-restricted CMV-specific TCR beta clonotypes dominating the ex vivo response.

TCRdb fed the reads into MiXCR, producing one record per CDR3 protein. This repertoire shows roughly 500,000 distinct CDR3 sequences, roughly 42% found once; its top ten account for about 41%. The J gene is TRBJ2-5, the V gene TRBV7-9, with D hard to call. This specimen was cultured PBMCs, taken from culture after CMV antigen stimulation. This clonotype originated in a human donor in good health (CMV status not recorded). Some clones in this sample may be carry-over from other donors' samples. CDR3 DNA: TGTGCCAGCAGCTTACTCAAACAAGAGACCCAGTACTTC. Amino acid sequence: CASSLLKQETQYF.